The rows below give T cell receptor beta chains drawn from one sample of a study of T-cell reconstitution after alpha-beta-depleted transplantation in children. TCRdb reprocessed the PCR reads with MiXCR, giving one entry per CDR3 protein. The table lists 200,000 to 300,000 distinct CDR3 sequences, roughly 23% of them singletons, with over 2.5% in the top ten. The starting material was PBMCs, obtained before TCRalphabeta/CD19-depleted stem cell transplant. The receptors derive from a girl aged 2 to 10 with Fanconi anemia, due to receive a stem cell transplant. Both conserved end residues are part of each CDR3. D genes are given only for firm matches. Not every row has a clone size; where given, it reads once, few, many or a size class.

TRBD1 TRBJ2-7 TRBV7-2 once TGTGCCAGCAGCTCTCTGGACAGGGCAGACGAGCAGTACTTC CASSSLDRADEQYF
TRBD2 TRBJ2-7 TRBV28 few TGTGCCAGCAGCTCTACCACTAGCGGGACCTCGTACGAGCAGTACTTC CASSSTTSGTSYEQYF
- TRBJ2-7 TRBV6-5 - TGTGCCAGCAGTTACTCGAGGACTCTTTACTACGAGCAGTACTTC CASSYSRTLYYEQYF
- TRBJ2-3 TRBV7-2 - TGTGCCAGCAGCTTAGCCCCAACCGCGGGGAGCACAGATACGCAGTATTTT CASSLAPTAGSTDTQYF
TRBD2 TRBJ2-1 TRBV20-1 - TGCAGTGCTCATACTAGCGGGAGGGAGGATGAGCAGTTCTTC CSAHTSGREDEQFF
- TRBJ2-7 TRBV25-1 many TGTGCCAGCAGTGGCAGTAGCCAGTACTTC CASSGSSQYF
TRBD2 TRBJ2-1 TRBV27 many TGTGCCAGCAGTTTAGGCCCACATGCGGGGGGCGGCAATGAGCAGTTCTTC CASSLGPHAGGGNEQFF
TRBD1 TRBJ1-4 TRBV5-1 few TGCGCCAGCAGCTTGTCCGGACAGGGAATGTTTTTT CASSLSGQGMFF
- TRBJ2-7 TRBV18 - TGTGCCAGCTCACGATCAACAGCAACCTACGAGCAGTACTTC CASSRSTATYEQYF
- TRBJ2-1 TRBV20-1 many TGCAGTGCTAGCGACTTTCACAATGAGCAGTTCTTC CSASDFHNEQFF
TRBD2 TRBJ2-7 TRBV12-3/TRBV12-4 many TGTGCCAGCAGTTCCCCAGAGGCTAGCGGGAGTTCCCCATTCGAGCAGTACTTC CASSSPEASGSSPFEQYF
- TRBJ1-2 TRBV20-1 few TGCAGTGCTAGGAGGCAGGGGAATGGCTACACCTTC CSARRQGNGYTF
- TRBJ1-2 TRBV20-1 few TGCAGTGCTAGAGCTAAGGGCTCTAACTATGGCTACACCTTC CSARAKGSNYGYTF
- TRBJ2-7 TRBV7-2 many TGTGCCAGCAGCTTAAAACCCGGGACGGCTTACGAGCAGTACTTC CASSLKPGTAYEQYF
- TRBJ2-5 TRBV6-5 many TGTGCCAGCAAGCCGGGACTGGGCCTTCGGACCCAGTACTTC CASKPGLGLRTQYF
- TRBJ2-1 TRBV20-1 many TGCAGAGATACAAACGGCTACAATGAGCAGTTCTTC CRDTNGYNEQFF
- TRBJ2-1 TRBV3-1 - TGTGCCAGCAGCCAAGGGGCCGGTCACAATGAGCAGTTCTTC CASSQGAGHNEQFF
- TRBJ1-1 TRBV29-1 - TGCAGCGTTGAATACCTCACTGAAGCTTTCTTT CSVEYLTEAFF
- TRBJ2-3 TRBV30 few TGTGCCTGGAGTCGGCACAGCACAGATACGCAGTATTTT CAWSRHSTDTQYF
- TRBJ1-1 TRBV28 many TGTGCCAGCTTCTGGGGAGGGTCTCGAACCACTGAAGCTTTCTTT CASFWGGSRTTEAFF
- TRBJ2-7 TRBV7-2 many TGTGCCAGCAGCTTAACCCCGGACTTGACTGCCTACGAGCAGTACTTC CASSLTPDLTAYEQYF
- TRBJ2-7 TRBV12-3/TRBV12-4 many TGTGCCAGCAGCAGGGTCAGCTCCTACGAGCAGTACTTC CASSRVSSYEQYF
- TRBJ2-1 TRBV21-1 many TGTGCCAGTTGCCCGGGACAGTCCTACAATGAGCAGTTCTTC CASCPGQSYNEQFF
- TRBJ2-5 TRBV28 - TGTGCCAGCAGTTTGGTGGCAGGCCCCAGGGAGACCCAGTACTTC CASSLVAGPRETQYF
TRBD2 TRBJ2-7 TRBV20-1 once TGCAGTGCTCCCTGGAGGACTAGCACGGGTGAGCAGTACTTC CSAPWRTSTGEQYF
- TRBJ2-5 TRBV4-2 many TGTGCCAGCAGCCAAGGAGCCGGGGATGAAGAGACCCAGTACTTC CASSQGAGDEETQYF
TRBD1 TRBJ2-3 TRBV5-1 few TGCGCCAGCAGCTTGGATACGACAGGGGCAGATACGCAGTATTTT CASSLDTTGADTQYF
- TRBJ2-7 TRBV7-6 few TGTGCCAGCAGCAAGGACACAGCCTACGAGCAGTACTTC CASSKDTAYEQYF
TRBD1 TRBJ2-1 TRBV5-1 - TGCGCCAGCAGCTTGGCCTGGGACAGGGTCTCCTACAATGAGCAGTTCTTC CASSLAWDRVSYNEQFF
- TRBJ2-2 TRBV7-2 once TGTGCCAGCAGCTACTACCCAGAAACAGGGACCGGGGAGCTGTTTTTT CASSYYPETGTGELFF
- TRBJ2-4 TRBV20-1 many TGCAGTGCTTACGGCGCAGCCAAAAACATTCAGTACTTC CSAYGAAKNIQYF
TRBD2 TRBJ2-2 TRBV25-1 once TGTGCCAGCAGTCTGGGGGGGTCGTACACCGGGGAGCTGTTTTTT CASSLGGSYTGELFF
- TRBJ1-2 TRBV6-1 - TGTGCCAGCAGTGAAGGGCAGGTAGCTAACTATGGCTACACCTTC CASSEGQVANYGYTF
- TRBJ2-6 TRBV20-1 few TGCAGTGCTAGAGATCTCAGGGGTGGGGCCAACGTCCTGACTTTC CSARDLRGGANVLTF
- TRBJ2-7 TRBV27 many TGTGCCAGCAGTAGCGGAAGCTCCTACGAGCAGTACTTC CASSSGSSYEQYF
TRBD2 TRBJ2-3 TRBV10-2 - TGCGCCAGCACGCTAGCGGGAAACACAGATACGCAGTATTTT CASTLAGNTDTQYF
TRBD2 TRBJ2-3 TRBV20-1 - TGCAGTGCTAGCGGGAGGGCCACAGATACGCAGTATTTT CSASGRATDTQYF
- TRBJ2-1 TRBV29-1 many TGCAGCGCCCGTAACCATTACAATGAGCAGTTCTTC CSARNHYNEQFF
- TRBJ1-5 TRBV29-1 many TGCAGCGTTGCCGGGACCGCCAATCAGCCCCAGCATTTT CSVAGTANQPQHF
TRBD2 TRBJ2-1 TRBV10-3 many TGTGCCATCAGTGAGGCGGGGGGGGCCTACAATGAGCAGTTCTTC CAISEAGGAYNEQFF
TRBD1 TRBJ1-2 TRBV20-1 - TGCAGTGCTAGAGCCCACGGGACAGGCTCGGGTCGGGATGGCTACACCTTC CSARAHGTGSGRDGYTF
TRBD1 TRBJ2-1 TRBV20-1 - TGCAGTGCCCCTAGAGGGACAGGTGACAATGAGCAGTTCTTC CSAPRGTGDNEQFF
- TRBJ2-7 TRBV25-1 many TGTGCCAGCAGTGATTTGCCAGGGGGGGACTACGAGCAGTACTTC CASSDLPGGDYEQYF
TRBD1 TRBJ1-5 TRBV7-9 - TGTGCCAGCAGCTCTGACAGGGGGCAACAGCCCCAGCATTTT CASSSDRGQQPQHF
- TRBJ2-7 TRBV7-9 - TGTGCCAGCAGCCCCCGGACGGAAGAGCAGTACTTC CASSPRTEEQYF
- TRBJ2-1 TRBV7-6 few TGTGCCAGCAGCTTGGATCAGGGAAATGAGCAGTTCTTC CASSLDQGNEQFF
TRBD2 TRBJ2-3 TRBV7-3 - TGTGCCAGCAGCTTGAGCGGGACCGCGGCTCCTACGCAGTATTTT CASSLSGTAAPTQYF
- TRBJ2-7 TRBV7-3 - TGTGCCAGCAGCTTAGGGAACCCATACGAGCAGTACTTC CASSLGNPYEQYF
- TRBJ2-7 TRBV12-3/TRBV12-4 many TGTGCCAGCAGTCGCGTACAGGGTGCCAACGAGCAGTACTTC CASSRVQGANEQYF
TRBD2 TRBJ2-7 TRBV7-3 - TGTGCCAGCAGCTTAGCGGGAGGAAAGTACGAGCAGTACTTC CASSLAGGKYEQYF